This T cell receptor beta chain came from a study of blood T cell repertoires in COVID-19. Study-wide background: Donors in the United States, Italy and Spain gave samples during acute or convalescent COVID-19.

With 4 bases clipped from V and 4 bases from J, the junction kept 6 bases outside the gene matches. Germline CDR1 reads LNHDA; CDR2 reads SQIVND (reference sequence). The CDR3 spans 15 residues. Participant age was roughly 18 to 100 years, and participants resided in fewer than 25 US areas. Cohort allocation depended upon clinical history that participants reported. In the study's own analysis: Scientists estimated how many nucleated cells there were by amplifying reference gene primers. This table comes from immunoSEQ multiplex PCR, and its TCRdb copy is limited to in-frame clones, with some not included. V and J calls and clone size follow that table, whereas D and trimming were derived from the DNA. The data contain around 480,000 clones, around 90% of them singletons.

This chain uses TRBV19 with TRBJ1-2, with 10 nucleotides matching TRBD1. The sequencing input was PBMCs or T cells enriched from blood (not recorded which). This clonotype was sampled from a woman aged 18-29 years who had recovered from COVID-19. This CDR3 is CASSTGQGKRYGYTF. The DNA for the CDR3 is TGTGCCAGTAGTACGGGACAGGGGAAACGCTATGGCTACACCTTC.